The 20 T cell receptor beta chains below all came from one sample that was sequenced in a study of T cells in women clearing cervical HPV infection. The data were produced by immunoSEQ multiplex PCR, yet TCRdb's version contains in-frame clones alone and is incomplete. The sample has tens of thousands of clones, and its top ten clones hold more than 1.2%. What was sequenced was blood buffy coat. The source of these receptors is a woman aged 18-69 years with a cervical HPV16 infection that either progressed to CIN3+ or cleared (not recorded which).

With respect to this clone: The read ends 3 residues early relative to the CDR3; the germline J gene fills the gap. V is TRBV5-5 and J is TRBJ1-6; D is undetermined. Trimming removed 4 bases at V and 6 bases at J, with 14 bases between. The CDR3 covers 15 residues. The V gene's germline CDR1 is SGHKS and CDR2 YYEKEE (reference sequence). The CDR3 sequence: CASSRSPEVNSPLHF. The part of the CDR3 DNA that was read is TGTGCCAGCAGCCGATCCCCAGAGGTTAATTCACCC.

With regard to this clone: From the germline J gene comes the end of the CDR3, since the read stops 3 residues before it. This chain joins TRBV18 and TRBJ2-3, with D possibly matching TRBD2 (6 bases). CDR1 KGHSH and CDR2 LQKENI come from the germline V gene. V was shortened by 8 bases and J by 3 bases, with 12 bases between the two germline ends. The CDR3 spans 13 residues. The CDR3 region is CASTTSLTDTQYF. CDR3 DNA, as far as it was read: TGTGCCAGCACGACTAGTTTAACAGATACG.

A remark on this clone: The read stops 3 residues short of the end of the CDR3; the missing end is completed from the germline J gene. The V call is TRBV20-1, the J call TRBJ2-5; D tentatively fits TRBD1 or TRBD2 (6 bases each). The germline gives CDR1 DFQATT, CDR2 SNEGSKA (reference sequence). Between the trimmed V and J ends, which lost 2 bases and 5 bases, there was a span of 15 bases. This CDR3 is 14 amino acids long. The part of the CDR3 DNA that was read is TGCAGTGCTAGAATGGGGGCGGGAAGGGAGACC. It is translated as CSARMGAGRET. The entire CDR3 reads CSARMGAGRETQYF.

A remark on this clone: From the germline J gene comes the end of the CDR3, since the read stops 3 residues before it. V gene TRBV18 combines with J gene TRBJ2-4; tentatively, D is TRBD1 (5 bases). Germline assignment: CDR1 KGHSH and CDR2 LQKENI. This CDR3 spans 13 amino acids. CDR3 region: CASSPDRNYGQYF. Incomplete CDR3 DNA: TGTGCCAGCTCACCAGACAGAAACTATGGT.

On this clone itself: The DNA ends 3 residues before the CDR3 does, and the rest of the CDR3 is filled in from the germline J gene. The chain is built from TRBV19 and TRBJ2-2, with TRBD1 matching over 9 bases. The CDR3 runs 13 residues. Germline V gene lookup returns CDR1 LNHDA and CDR2 SQIVND (reference sequence). CDR3 region: CASRTGASEKLFF. Partial CDR3 DNA: TGTGCCAGCCGGACAGGGGCGAGTGAAAAG.

Turning to this clone: Coverage ceases 3 residues before the CDR3 finishes, and the germline J gene fills in the end. The chain couples TRBV5-1 to TRBJ2-5; 10 bases match TRBD2. Germline CDR1 and CDR2: SGHRS and YFSETQ. The CDR3 is made up of 14 amino acids. V gave up 8 bases and J gave up 5 bases; unmatched junction bases: 9. The sequenced CDR3 bases are TGCGCCAGTCGAGCGGGAGGGCCCTCGGAGACC. As protein: CASRAGGPSET. The full CDR3 sequence reads CASRAGGPSETQYF.

About this clone itself: The read ends 3 residues before the CDR3 terminus; that terminus is restored from the germline J gene. This rearrangement joins TRBV25-1 to TRBJ2-5; D may be TRBD1 (6 bases). The CDR3 extends over 13 amino acids. Deletions cut 6 bases from V and 5 bases from J, with 13 bases between. CDR1 and CDR2 (germline): MGHDK, SYGVNS. CDR3 sequence: CASRAQGAETQYF. The covered CDR3 bases are TGTGCCAGCAGAGCACAGGGAGCGGAGACC.

Concerning this clone: The read ends 3 residues early relative to the CDR3; the germline J gene fills the gap. J is TRBJ2-2 and V is TRBV5-8; 11 bases fit TRBD2. CDR3 length: 14 amino acids. CDR1 is SGHTS, CDR2 YDEGEE, per germline. The chain's CDR3 is CASSFTSGSLRLFF. The DNA read from the CDR3 is TGTGCCAGCAGCTTTACTAGCGGGAGTCTAAGG.

Of note for this clone: The read falls 3 residues short of the CDR3 end, and the missing part is taken from the germline J gene. This chain joins TRBV5-5 and TRBJ2-7; a weak D match, TRBD2 (5 bases). Germline V CDR1 and CDR2: SGHKS, YYEKEE (reference sequence). The CDR3 spans 12 residues. Trimming removed 4 bases at V and 4 bases at J, with 9 bases between. This chain's CDR3 is CASSPAGYEQYF. The CDR3 bases that were read are TGTGCCAGCAGCCCGGCGGGTTACGAG.

To note about this clone: The read terminates 3 residues ahead of where the CDR3 ends, so the germline J gene completes it. The chain has TRBV7-9 and TRBJ1-1; TRBD1 matches 9 bases. The length of the CDR3 is 13 residues. The V segment lost 5 bases and the J segment 7 bases; nucleotides outside the gene matches: 5. Germline values: CDR1 SEHNR, CDR2 FQNEAQ (reference sequence). CDR3 in amino acids: CASSLMDRGEAFF. The covered CDR3 bases are TGTGCCAGCAGCCTTATGGACAGGGGTGAA.

Notes on this clone: The CDR3 extends 3 residues past the end of the read, so its final part is completed from the germline J gene. The chain recombines TRBV7-9 with TRBJ2-1, with D tentatively TRBD2 (6 bases). The CDR3 is 15 residues long. V lost 4 bases and J lost 0, with 10 bases in between. The germline V gene encodes CDR1 SEHNR and CDR2 FQNEAQ (reference sequence). CDR3 residues: CASSSRGNSYNEQFF. The sequenced CDR3 bases are TGTGCCAGCAGCTCGCGGGGAAACTCCTACAATGAG.

With respect to this clone: Read coverage stops 3 residues before the CDR3 terminus; the germline J gene supplies the remainder. The rearrangement joins TRBV7-6 to TRBJ2-2; D is undetermined. Germline-derived CDR1 and CDR2 are SGHVS and FNYEAQ. This CDR3 comprises 15 residues. Incomplete CDR3 DNA: TGTGCCAGCAGCTTACGTCCGGGTACTGAGGAAAAG. It translates to CASSLRPGTEEK. The whole CDR3 protein reads CASSLRPGTEEKLFF.

Comments on this clone: The CDR3 is cut off 3 residues early in the read; its end comes from the germline J gene. This sequence joins TRBV10-3 and TRBJ1-6; 7 bases are a match to TRBD1. Germline values: CDR1 ENHRY, CDR2 SYGVKD. Trimming removed 0 bases from V and 9 bases from J; junction bases left unmatched: 2. The CDR3 is 14 residues long. The part of the CDR3 DNA that was read is TGTGCCATCAGTGAGTCAAAGGGGGCTTCACCC. Protein product: CAISESKGASP. The whole CDR3 protein reads CAISESKGASPLHF.

Of note for this clone: The missing CDR3 end, 3 residues past where the read stops, is filled in from the germline J gene. The chain has TRBV5-1 and TRBJ2-2; tentative D call: TRBD1 (5 bases). This CDR3 spans 11 amino acids. V was trimmed by 7 bases and J by 7 bases, leaving 8 bases between them. CDR1 is SGHRS, CDR2 YFSETQ, per germline. CDR3 sequence reads: CASLQDGELFF. Partial CDR3 DNA: TGCGCCAGCCTACAGGACGGGGAG.

Points on this clone: The read is 3 residues too short to cover the CDR3 end, so that end is filled in from the germline J gene. This sequence joins TRBV29-1 and TRBJ2-5; D is possibly TRBD1 (6 bases). Germline CDR1 SQVTM, CDR2 ANQGSEA. Trimming shortened V by 6 bases and J by 2 bases, and 19 bases separated the two germline ends. The CDR3 has 15 amino acids. CDR3 protein: CSVLFDRTLQETQYF. The sequenced part of the CDR3 DNA is TGCAGCGTCCTCTTTGACAGGACCCTTCAAGAGACC.

Concerning this clone itself: The CDR3 end lies 3 residues beyond the end of the read and is filled in from the germline J gene. The chain recombines TRBV19 with TRBJ2-2, with D uncertain. The CDR3 runs 15 residues. Germline V gives CDR1 LNHDA, CDR2 SQIVND (reference sequence). Trimming pared 7 bases from V and 5 bases from J, leaving 17 bases between. Incomplete CDR3 DNA: TGTGCCAGTATCCCCCCTCAGCGAGGAACCGGGGAG. This encodes CASIPPQRGTGE. The entire CDR3 is CASIPPQRGTGELFF.

A note on this clone: Read data end 3 residues before the CDR3 end; the end is taken from the germline J gene. The genes are TRBV18 and TRBJ2-7; D is undetermined. Trimming took off 2 bases at V and 1 base at J, with 6 bases between the two ends. The CDR3 is made up of 13 amino acids. In germline, CDR1 is KGHSH, CDR2 LQKENI. The CDR3 loop reads CASSPKGSYEQYF. The sequenced CDR3 bases are TGTGCCAGCTCACCAAAAGGGTCCTACGAG.

With regard to this clone: The junction does not match germline at one end; this may be a read error. Sequencing ends 3 residues short of the CDR3 end; the germline J gene provides the rest. This chain uses TRBV4-2 with TRBJ2-7; D is unresolved. This CDR3 contains 15 residues. Germline CDR1 LGHNA, CDR2 YNFKEQ. CDR3 sequence: CASSQDFGSSYEQYF. The sequenced CDR3 bases are TGCGCCAGCAGCCAAGATTTTGGCAGTTCCTACGAG.

Points on this clone: The read finishes 3 residues shy of the CDR3 end, and the germline J gene is used to complete it. The chain uses TRBV10-3 and TRBJ1-2; D is unclear. Per the germline V gene, CDR1 is ENHRY and CDR2 is SYGVKD. Trimming cost V 2 bases and J 6 bases, with 10 bases left between them. The length of the CDR3 is 13 residues. The CDR3 loop reads CAISETPEDGYTF. The DNA read from the CDR3 is TGTGCCATCAGTGAGACGCCCGAGGATGGC.

Points on this clone: Read coverage stops 3 residues before the CDR3 terminus; the germline J gene supplies the remainder. The rearrangement uses TRBV5-1 and TRBJ1-1, with TRBD1 matching 9 bases. The ends lost 3 bases at V and 7 bases at J; junction bases unmatched: 7. The CDR3 spans 14 residues. Germline V gene data show CDR1 as SGHRS and CDR2 as YFSETQ. CDR3 DNA (partial): TGCGCCAGCAGCTCGGCACAGGGGGCCGATGAA. This encodes CASSSAQGADE. The whole CDR3 sequence is CASSSAQGADEAFF.